This T cell receptor beta chain was obtained from a study of T cells after yellow fever vaccination (dated by TCRdb to between 2018 and 2020). Regarding the research as a whole: The SMART-Seq v4 Ultra Low Input RNA kit was used to prepare libraries from fractions with low cell numbers. To track T-cell clones before and after primary and booster YFV17D yellow fever vaccination, bulk TCR alpha and beta repertoires were sequenced longitudinally. The cohort comprised two healthy male donors, one aged 18 to 30 and one aged 30 to 40 years. Blood was collected at multiple timepoints before and after primary and secondary immunization, and bulk PBMC replicates and cell subsets were isolated.

The treatment or condition label corresponds to: live attenuated yellow fever vaccine strain. Two biological replicates of bulk PBMCs were collected at each blood-draw timepoint. PBMCs were isolated from peripheral blood using a standard Ficoll-Paque protocol. RNA was extracted with TriZol from bulk PBMCs, CD4 and CD8 fractions, and dextramer-positive and dextramer-negative fractions. The CDR3 runs 13 amino acids, cysteine and phenylalanine included. Of all the DNA, just the CDR3 is kept, 39 bases in frame from base 1. Deletion took 7 bases off V and 3 bases off J, with a span of 13 bases between the germline ends. CDR1 SQVTM and CDR2 ANQGSEA are derived from the germline V gene. Sequenced on an Illumina NovaSeq 6000. Synthesis of TCR cDNA relied on 5'RACE template switching, a step that introduced a universal primer site along with unique molecular identifiers. Priming of cDNA synthesis was performed from both the TCR alpha and TCR beta constant segments. Two PCR steps were used to amplify libraries, with sample barcodes and sequencing adapters being added in the second step. Libraries were sequenced on Illumina HiSeq 2500 (2x100 bp) or NovaSeq (2x150 bp). On the study's bioinformatics: Reads were demultiplexed and collapsed into UMI consensus sequences with MIGEC, and V(D)J alignment was performed with MiXCR. Using edgeR on replicate PBMC samples, clonotypes were called vaccine-responding if FDR was below 0.01 and the log2 fold change was above 5 up to day 15. CD4 or CD8 identity was assigned to each bulk clonotype according to whether the clonotype was present at higher abundance in the sequenced CD4 repertoire or the sequenced CD8 repertoire. TCRdb applied fastp at Q25 and MiXCR to the public reads, then kept only in-frame beta chains. Under each unique CDR3 protein, matching rows form one entry showing the most common genes and DNA. These V and J calls derive from TCRdb rather than the authors' analysis. In all, the sample holds over 250,000 distinct CDR3 sequences, and approximately 4% of those were seen once. The top ten clones comprise around 23% of the sample.

Broad study findings and their caveats: Computational filtering was required because FACS-sorted repertoires could contain abundant contaminating clonotypes from the bulk population. Because only two donors were included in the study, the extent to which the findings can be generalized is limited. Most clones expanded after primary vaccination were re-detected after the booster (approximately 96% of CD4 and roughly 85% of CD8), suggesting broad memory maintenance. Compared with the primary T-cell response, the secondary T-cell response was weaker but faster, peaking on day 5 rather than day 15. A small fraction of clonotypes showed up in both the CD4 and CD8 compartments, probably as a result of convergent recombination.

This clonotype was found a few times. Its antigen is not yet known. No base quality values were provided; no much bigger clone lies one nucleotide off. This specimen was PBMCs, taken 5 days after the yellow fever booster vaccination. The sequence links TRBV29-1 to TRBJ2-1; a weak D assignment points to TRBD2 (5 bases agree). The sequence came from a man aged 18 to 30 who received the YFV17D yellow fever vaccine. At the DNA level, the sequence is TGCAGCGGCTTCGGGATGAACTACAATGAGCAGTTCTTC. The resulting protein is CSGFGMNYNEQFF.